The rows below give T cell receptor beta chains drawn from one sample of a study of T and B cells in COVID-19 patients. Via MiXCR, TCRdb re-called the multiplex PCR reads, giving one row per CDR3 protein. The sample records about 5,000 distinct CDR3 sequences, 20% to 30% being singletons. The sample was blood. Source of these receptors: a human donor with active COVID-19. Both conserved end residues are part of each CDR3. Fields, in order: clone size, D gene, V gene, J gene, CDR3 protein, CDR3 DNA. The D gene is left open where the match is weak. The size entry is marked missing in some rows and otherwise reads once, few, many or a size class.

>few|.|TRBV20-1|TRBJ2-2
CSASLSSWNTGELFF
TGCAGTGCTAGTCTGTCTAGCTGGAACACCGGGGAGCTGTTTTTT
>many|.|TRBV29-1|TRBJ2-3
CSVGAEADTQYF
TGCAGCGTTGGGGCCGAGGCAGATACGCAGTATTTT
>.|TRBD2|TRBV7-9|TRBJ2-3
CASSLAGTSGRGTDTQYF
TGTGCCAGCAGCTTAGCCGGGACTAGCGGGAGAGGGACAGATACGCAGTATTTT
>.|.|TRBV5-6|TRBJ2-1
CASIRQGIFGYNEQFF
TGTGCCAGCATCAGGCAGGGGATTTTCGGGTACAATGAGCAGTTCTTC
>.|.|TRBV6-5|TRBJ2-3
CASSEGYTQYF
TGTGCCAGCAGTGAAGGATATACGCAGTATTTT
>medium-sized|.|TRBV19|TRBJ1-1
CASSPLDTGTEAFF
TGTGCCAGTAGTCCCTTGGACACGGGCACTGAAGCTTTCTTT
>medium-sized|.|TRBV27|TRBJ2-2
CASSLEGDTGELFF
TGTGCCAGCAGTTTAGAAGGGGACACCGGGGAGCTGTTTTTT
>medium-sized|.|TRBV5-6|TRBJ2-2
CASSPSSQLYTGELFF
TGTGCCAGCAGCCCGAGTAGCCAATTATACACCGGGGAGCTGTTTTTT
>many|.|TRBV10-3|TRBJ2-7
CATAQPGSGYEQYF
TGTGCCACCGCACAGCCGGGGTCAGGGTACGAGCAGTACTTC
>few|TRBD1|TRBV20-1|TRBJ2-7
CSAGGTGIYEQYF
TGCAGTGCTGGAGGGACAGGGATCTACGAGCAGTACTTC
>many|TRBD1|TRBV5-4|TRBJ1-4
CASSPAGTANEKLFF
TGTGCCAGCAGCCCAGCCGGGACAGCTAATGAAAAACTGTTTTTT
>.|TRBD2|TRBV6-5|TRBJ2-7
CASSPYGLAGYEQYF
TGTGCCAGCAGTCCCTACGGACTAGCGGGCTACGAGCAGTACTTC
>.|.|TRBV5-4|TRBJ2-1
CASSSDATTYNEQFF
TGTGCCAGCAGTTCCGACGCAACTACCTACAATGAGCAGTTCTTC
>.|TRBD2|TRBV20-1|TRBJ2-3
CSAREGSGRGSRTDTQYF
TGCAGTGCTAGAGAGGGAAGCGGGAGGGGCTCCAGGACAGATACGCAGTATTTT
>medium-sized|.|TRBV15|TRBJ1-1
CATSRDLDRVVEAFF
TGTGCCACCAGCAGAGATCTGGATAGGGTGGTTGAAGCTTTCTTT
>.|.|TRBV28|TRBJ1-2
CASSRYYGYTF
TGTGCCAGCAGTAGGTACTATGGCTACACCTTC
>many|.|TRBV10-3|TRBJ2-1
CAIINDRYNEQFF
TGTGCCATCATTAATGACAGATACAATGAGCAGTTCTTC
>.|TRBD1|TRBV24-1|TRBJ2-5
CATSDLVQGQETQYF
TGTGCCACCAGTGATTTGGTACAGGGGCAAGAGACCCAGTACTTC
>few|TRBD2|TRBV19|TRBJ2-3
CASSLTSGSMGDTQYF
TGTGCCAGTAGTCTGACTAGCGGGAGTATGGGAGATACGCAGTATTTT
>.|.|TRBV10-3|TRBJ1-6
CAISESIGTKVGSPLHF
TGTGCCATCAGTGAATCAATAGGGACTAAAGTCGGGTCACCCCTCCACTTT
>few|TRBD1|TRBV14|TRBJ2-2
CASSQEGQGATGELFF
TGTGCCAGCAGCCAAGAAGGACAGGGGGCGACCGGGGAGCTGTTTTTT
>.|.|TRBV5-1|TRBJ1-3
CASSPAAEGNTIYF
TGCGCCAGCAGCCCGGCAGCGGAAGGAAACACCATATATTTT
>medium-sized|TRBD2|TRBV27|TRBJ2-3
CASSLLGGRMTDTQYF
TGTGCCAGCAGTTTATTGGGCGGGAGAATGACAGATACGCAGTATTTT
>few|TRBD2|TRBV7-9|TRBJ2-2
CASSPGGLNTGELFF
TGTGCCAGCAGCCCGGGGGGACTGAACACCGGGGAGCTGTTTTTT
>.|.|TRBV2|TRBJ2-7
CASSAETYEQYF
TGTGCCAGCAGTGCTGAAACCTACGAGCAGTACTTC
>.|TRBD1|TRBV29-1|TRBJ1-4
CSVGQGTNEKLFF
TGCAGCGTGGGACAGGGGACTAATGAAAAACTGTTTTTT
>medium-sized|TRBD1|TRBV6-4|TRBJ2-1
CASSDGTGANEQFF
TGTGCCAGCAGTGACGGGACAGGGGCGAATGAGCAGTTCTTC
>.|TRBD2|TRBV27|TRBJ2-7
CASTPARTSGRPSYEQYF
TGTGCCAGCACCCCCGCCCGGACTAGCGGGAGGCCCTCCTACGAGCAGTACTTC
>.|.|TRBV5-1|TRBJ2-5
CASSGSEAQVSQYF
TGCGCCAGCAGCGGGTCCGAGGCGCAGGTATCTCAGTACTTC
>few|.|TRBV7-9|TRBJ2-5
CASSVQETQYF
TGTGCCAGCAGCGTACAAGAGACCCAGTACTTC
>.|.|TRBV7-2|TRBJ1-6
CASSLGGDAIHNSPLHF
TGTGCCAGCAGCTTAGGGGGGGACGCGATCCATAATTCACCCCTCCACTTT
>.|TRBD1|TRBV19|TRBJ2-3
CASRGQGTDTQYF
TGTGCCAGTAGGGGACAGGGCACAGATACGCAGTATTTT
>medium-sized|.|TRBV18|TRBJ2-5
CASSPALLQETQYF
TGTGCCAGCTCACCAGCCCTGTTACAAGAGACCCAGTACTTC
>few|TRBD1|TRBV7-2|TRBJ2-1
CASSLRQGAENEQFF
TGTGCCAGCAGCCTGCGTCAGGGGGCTGAGAATGAGCAGTTCTTC
>medium-sized|.|TRBV29-1|TRBJ2-3
CSVSGGITDTQYF
TGCAGCGTCTCCGGGGGAATCACAGATACGCAGTATTTT
>.|TRBD1|TRBV12-3/TRBV12-4|TRBJ2-1
CASSPSLIYRGRGQFF
TGTGCCAGCAGTCCGAGTTTAATTTACAGGGGGCGGGGGCAGTTCTTC
>.|.|TRBV20-1|TRBJ1-6
CSARPRGANSPLHF
TGCAGTGCTAGGCCTCGGGGTGCTAATTCACCCCTCCACTTT
>.|.|TRBV5-1|TRBJ1-2
CASSLDGEDGYTF
TGCGCCAGCAGCTTGGACGGGGAGGATGGCTACACCTTC
>medium-sized|TRBD1|TRBV19|TRBJ1-4
CASSIQGAREKLFF
TGTGCCAGTAGTATACAGGGGGCGCGTGAAAAACTGTTTTTT
>medium-sized|.|TRBV30|TRBJ2-1
CAWSVHGKYYNEQFF
TGTGCCTGGAGTGTACACGGGAAATACTACAATGAGCAGTTCTTC
>many|TRBD2|TRBV10-3|TRBJ2-1
CAISSTGGGRNEQFF
TGTGCCATCAGTTCTACCGGGGGGGGAAGGAATGAGCAGTTCTTC
>medium-sized|TRBD2|TRBV19|TRBJ2-1
CASSILGGDEQFF
TGTGCCAGTAGTATTTTGGGGGGGGATGAGCAGTTCTTC
>.|TRBD2|TRBV19|TRBJ2-3
CASSLRTSGSTDTQYF
TGTGCCAGTAGTCTCCGGACTAGCGGGAGCACAGATACGCAGTATTTT
>few|.|TRBV5-1|TRBJ2-1
CASSPGGGRYNEQFF
TGCGCCAGCAGCCCCGGCGGGGGCCGGTACAATGAGCAGTTCTTC
>.|.|TRBV2|TRBJ2-2
CASSERGESGTGELFF
TGTGCCAGCAGTGAAAGGGGGGAGTCGGGCACCGGGGAGCTGTTTTTT
>few|.|TRBV6-1|TRBJ1-4
CASSEFRDGGEKLFF
TGTGCCAGCAGTGAATTTCGGGATGGCGGTGAAAAACTGTTTTTT
>medium-sized|.|TRBV6-5|TRBJ1-2
CASSYSPTANYGYTF
TGTGCCAGCAGTTACTCCCCGACGGCGAACTATGGCTACACCTTC
>.|.|TRBV6-2/TRBV6-3|TRBJ1-5
CASSSFYQPQHF
TGTGCCAGCAGTTCCTTTTATCAGCCCCAGCATTTT
>few|TRBD2|TRBV12-3/TRBV12-4|TRBJ2-5
CASSLELAGGITTQETQYF
TGTGCCAGCAGTTTGGAGCTAGCGGGGGGGATCACTACCCAAGAGACCCAGTACTTC
>.|.|TRBV5-3|TRBJ2-5
CASTLGRRETQYF
TGTGCCAGCACTCTAGGGCGGCGAGAGACCCAGTACTTC
>many|TRBD2|TRBV6-6|TRBJ2-1
CASSYRTRGKYNEQFF
TGTGCCAGCAGTTACCGGACTAGGGGAAAATACAATGAGCAGTTCTTC
>many|TRBD2|TRBV5-6|TRBJ2-1
CASSLGRGASPEQFF
TGTGCCAGCAGCTTGGGGCGGGGGGCTTCCCCCGAGCAGTTCTTC
>once|.|TRBV4-3|TRBJ2-2
CASSQDHVLTGTTGELFF
TGCGCCAGCAGCCAAGATCACGTATTAACGGGGACCACCGGGGAGCTGTTTTTT
>few|.|TRBV2|TRBJ2-6
CASRDSGANVLTF
TGTGCCAGCAGGGACTCTGGGGCCAACGTCCTGACTTTC
>medium-sized|.|TRBV5-6|TRBJ2-2
CASSLAGSLSTGELFF
TGTGCCAGCAGCTTGGCGGGCAGCTTATCCACCGGGGAGCTGTTTTTT